The next 14 T cell receptor beta chains were all read from a single sample in a study of Ad26.COV2.S vaccination and SARS-CoV-2 variants. TCRdb keeps only in-frame clones here, not all; method: immunoSEQ multiplex PCR. The table lists tens of thousands of clones, around 82% of them singletons. The starting material was peripheral blood, obtained after recovery from COVID-19. These receptors originate from a human donor who had recovered from COVID-19.

This chain connects TRBV9 to TRBJ2-3; perhaps TRBD2 as D (7 bases). This CDR3 region has 15 residues. CDR1 and CDR2 (germline): SGDLS, YYNGEE. V was cut by 3 bases and J by 5 bases, with 16 bases left in between. DNA for the CDR3: TGTGCCAGCAGCGAGGCGGGGGCAGCGGTAGATACGCAGTATTTT. Translated, it gives CASSEAGAAVDTQYF. The whole variable domain, remainder taken from reference TRBV9 and TRBJ2-3, is DSGVTQTPKHLITATGQRVTLRCSPRSGDLSVYWYQQSLDQGLQFLIQYYNGEERAKGNILERFSAQQFPDLHSELNLSSLELGDSALYFCASSEAGAAVDTQYFGPGTRLTVL.

The chain joins TRBV24-1 to TRBJ1-1, with D tentatively TRBD1 (6 bases). The CDR3 spans 12 residues. V dropped 7 bases and J dropped 2 bases, with 7 bases sitting between them. The germline CDR1 and CDR2 sequences are KGHDR and SFDVKD. The CDR3 reads CATRDRNTEAFF. CDR3 sequence (DNA): TGTGCCACCAGGGACAGAAACACTGAAGCTTTCTTT.

The chain is built from TRBV28 and TRBJ1-4; 7 bases agree with TRBD1. Trimming cost V 5 bases and J 3 bases; bases outside gene matches: 3. CDR1 and CDR2 from the germline V gene are MDHEN and SYDVKM. The CDR3 runs to 14 residues. The CDR3 spells CASSEQGSNEKLFF. CDR3 nucleotide sequence: TGTGCCAGCAGTGAACAGGGGTCTAATGAAAAACTGTTTTTT.

Notes on this clone: Its ends do not fully match the called genes, so a read error is possible. The J gene is TRBJ2-7, the V gene TRBV15; 8 bases fit TRBD1. The germline V gene has CDR1 LNHNV and CDR2 YYDKDF (reference sequence). The length of the CDR3 is 14 residues. The CDR3 DNA is TGTGCCACCAGCGGAGACAGGGGCCCCTACGAGCAGTACTTC. Translated: CATSGDRGPYEQYF. Variable domain in full (rest from reference TRBV15 and TRBJ2-7): DAMVIQNPRYQVTQFGKPVTLSCSQTLNHNVMYWYQQKSSQAPKLLFHYYDKDFNNEADTPDNFQSRRPNTSFCFLDIRSPGLGDTAMYLCATSGDRGPYEQYFGPGTRLTVT.

The genes are TRBV7-2 and TRBJ1-4; 8 nucleotides line up with TRBD1. V lost 4 bases, J lost 8 bases, and 15 bases stayed unmatched. The CDR3 is 17 residues long. Germline V gives CDR1 SGHTA, CDR2 FQGNSA. CDR3 loop: CASSSGYYRGSREKLFF. The CDR3 nucleotides are TGTGCCAGCAGCTCGGGGTACTACAGGGGGTCGCGGGAAAAACTGTTTTTT.

This clone was observed once. This sequence joins TRBV15 and TRBJ1-1; D gene ambiguous. Trimming stripped 1 base from V and 1 base from J, with 7 bases between. The CDR3 contains 14 residues. Germline-derived CDR1 and CDR2 are LNHNV and YYDKDF (reference sequence). CDR3 amino acids: CATSRGFANTEAFF. The CDR3 nucleotides read TGTGCCACCAGCAGAGGTTTCGCGAACACTGAAGCTTTCTTT.

J is TRBJ2-1 and V is TRBV4-3; D gene uncertain. CDR1 LGHNA and CDR2 YSLEER come from the germline V gene. V was pared by 4 bases and J by 2 bases, with 15 bases between. This CDR3 spans 16 amino acids. The CDR3 DNA reads TGCGCCAGCAGCCCCTGGGTAGACGTCCCCTACAATGAGCAGTTCTTC. Amino acid sequence: CASSPWVDVPYNEQFF.

The chain is built from TRBV19 and TRBJ1-1; 8 bases match TRBD1. The CDR3 contains 12 residues. CDR1 LNHDA and CDR2 SQIVND come from the germline V gene (reference sequence). Trimming cost V 5 bases and J 9 bases; bases outside gene matches: 5. The CDR3 protein is CASSVDRGQAFF. CDR3 sequence (DNA): TGTGCCAGTAGTGTTGACAGGGGTCAAGCTTTCTTT.

This clone was picked up a small number of times. The chain is built from TRBV7-2 and TRBJ1-5; D gene uncertain. V shed 2 bases and J shed 5 bases, with 7 bases lying between them. Looked up from germline, CDR1 is SGHTA and CDR2 is FQGNSA. CDR3 length equals 13 residues. CDR3 nucleotides: TGTGCCAGCAGCTTACGCTTCGATCAGCCCCAGCATTTT. Its protein product is CASSLRFDQPQHF.

The chain has TRBV27 and TRBJ1-1; 7 nucleotides line up with TRBD1. The CDR3 spans 16 residues. Germline-derived CDR1 and CDR2 are MNHEY and SMNVEV (reference sequence). V was pared by 0 bases and J by 3 bases, with 7 bases of the junction left unmatched. CDR3 DNA: TGTGCCAGCAGTTTATCGAGGACAGGTTCCTACACTGAAGCTTTCTTT. As protein: CASSLSRTGSYTEAFF.

V gene TRBV27 combines with J gene TRBJ1-6; perhaps TRBD1 as D (5 bases). The CDR3 spans 14 residues. Germline values: CDR1 MNHEY, CDR2 SMNVEV (reference sequence). V dropped 6 bases and J dropped 6 bases, with 12 bases sitting between them. CDR3 bases: TGTGCCAGCAGAAAGACAGCTGCTAATTCACCCCTCCACTTT. Its translation is CASRKTAANSPLHF.

The chain employs TRBV10-3 and TRBJ1-2, with 7 bases identical to TRBD1. J gave up 7 bases and V 4 bases, and 6 bases lay outside the gene matches. Germline V gene data show CDR1 as ENHRY and CDR2 as SYGVKD. The CDR3 has 13 amino acids. The CDR3 loop is CAISGAGGAGYTF. The DNA of the CDR3 is TGTGCCATCAGTGGTGCAGGGGGAGCTGGCTACACCTTC.

The chain has TRBV10-1 and TRBJ2-1; no firm D call. Germline assignment: CDR1 WNHNN and CDR2 SYGVQD (reference sequence). The CDR3 covers 11 residues. Trimming took 8 bases from V and 12 from J, leaving 14 bases between them. DNA of the CDR3: TGCGCCAGCGGGCAGACCAGCCCGCAGTTCTTC. Protein: CASGQTSPQFF.

This clone was counted once. The chain uses TRBV12-3 or TRBV12-4 and TRBJ2-7, with D maybe TRBD1 (6 bases). The CDR3 has 13 residues. Trimming stripped 5 bases from V and 5 bases from J, with 13 bases between. The CDR3 DNA reads TGTGCCAGCAGTGGGACAATTCCACACGAGCAGTACTTC. Its protein is CASSGTIPHEQYF.